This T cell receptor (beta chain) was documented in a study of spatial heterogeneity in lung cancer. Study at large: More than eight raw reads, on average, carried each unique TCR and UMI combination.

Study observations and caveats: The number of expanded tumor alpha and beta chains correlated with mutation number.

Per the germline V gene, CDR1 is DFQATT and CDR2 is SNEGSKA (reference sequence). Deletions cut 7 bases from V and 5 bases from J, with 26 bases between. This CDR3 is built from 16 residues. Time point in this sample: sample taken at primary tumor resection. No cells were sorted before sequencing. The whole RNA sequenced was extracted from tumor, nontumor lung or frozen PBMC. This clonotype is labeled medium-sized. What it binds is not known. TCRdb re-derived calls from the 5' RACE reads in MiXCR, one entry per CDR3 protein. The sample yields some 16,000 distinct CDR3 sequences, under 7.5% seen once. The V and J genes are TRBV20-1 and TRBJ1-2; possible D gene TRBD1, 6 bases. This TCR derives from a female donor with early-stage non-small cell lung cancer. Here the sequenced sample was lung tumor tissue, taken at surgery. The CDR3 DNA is TGCAGTGTCCCCGCCTCTGGGGACAACCTCATATATGGCTACACCTTC. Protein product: CSVPASGDNLIYGYTF.